A single TCR beta chain is shown here with its context. The antigen remains unidentified. No infections or other immune events were documented during collection. The data belong to a study of identifying expanded T cells in peripheral blood. Study observations and caveats: Technical replicates showed roughly 1.2 changed clones; two weeks around 15; four weeks 19. Roughly two-week clone count variance significantly increased as total template count grew.

Here immunoSEQ multiplex PCR was the method, and the copy in TCRdb shows in-frame clones only, minus some. Found here are approximately 100,000 clones, roughly 89% of them singletons; the top ten hold 15% to 20%. Sequencing was performed on blood. The receptor comes from a person aged 18-70 years in good health.

CDR3 sequence: CASSYGLKGYTF. Written as DNA, the CDR3 is TGTGCCAGCAGTTATGGCCTAAAAGGCTACACCTTC. The J gene is TRBJ1-2, the V gene TRBV6-5; no clear D gene. Germline V lookup: CDR1 MNHEY, CDR2 SVGAGI. Trimming took off 3 bases at V and 8 bases at J, with 10 bases between the two ends. There are 12 residues in the CDR3.